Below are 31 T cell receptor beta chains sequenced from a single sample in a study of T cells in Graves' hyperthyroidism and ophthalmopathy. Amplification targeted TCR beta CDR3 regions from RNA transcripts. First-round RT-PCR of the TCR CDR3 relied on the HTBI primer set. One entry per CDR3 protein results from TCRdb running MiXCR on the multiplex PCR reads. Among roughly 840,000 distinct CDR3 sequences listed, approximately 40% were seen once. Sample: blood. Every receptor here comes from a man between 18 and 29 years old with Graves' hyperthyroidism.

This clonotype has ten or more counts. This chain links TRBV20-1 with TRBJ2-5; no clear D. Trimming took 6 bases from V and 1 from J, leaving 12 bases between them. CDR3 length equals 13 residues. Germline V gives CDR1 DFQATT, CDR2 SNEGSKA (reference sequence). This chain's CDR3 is CSAPPPLQETQYF. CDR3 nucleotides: TGCAGTGCACCACCACCGCTCCAAGAGACCCAGTACTTC.

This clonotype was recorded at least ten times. The CDR3 sequence: CASRAGVDYGYTF. The DNA of the CDR3 is TGTGCCAGCAGAGCCGGGGTGGACTATGGCTACACCTTC. The V gene is TRBV6-6, the J gene TRBJ1-2; D ambiguous. The CDR3 consists of 13 residues. V lost 6 bases, J lost 3 bases, and 11 bases lay in between. Germline V CDR1 and CDR2: MNHNY, SVGAGI (reference sequence).

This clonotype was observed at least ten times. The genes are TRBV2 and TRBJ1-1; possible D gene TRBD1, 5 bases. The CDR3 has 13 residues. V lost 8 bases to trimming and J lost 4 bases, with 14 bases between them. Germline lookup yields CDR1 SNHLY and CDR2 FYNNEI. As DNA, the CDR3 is TGTGCCAGCCTTTGGGGCTTGAGCACTGAAGCTTTCTTT. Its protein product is CASLWGLSTEAFF. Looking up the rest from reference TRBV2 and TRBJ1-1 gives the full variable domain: EPEVTQTPSHQVTQMGQEVILRCVPISNHLYFYWYRQILGQKVEFLVSFYNNEISEKSEIFDDQFSVERPDGSNFTLKIRSTKLEDSAMYFCASLWGLSTEAFFGQGTRLTVV.

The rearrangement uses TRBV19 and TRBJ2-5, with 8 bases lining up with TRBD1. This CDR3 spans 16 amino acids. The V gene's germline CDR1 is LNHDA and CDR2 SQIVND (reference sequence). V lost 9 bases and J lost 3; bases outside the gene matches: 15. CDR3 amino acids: CASSYSDNRGEETQYF. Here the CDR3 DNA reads TGTGCCAGCAGTTACTCGGATAACAGGGGGGAAGAGACCCAGTACTTC. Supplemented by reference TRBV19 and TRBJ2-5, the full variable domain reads DGGITQSPKYLFRKEGQNVTLSCEQNLNHDAMYWYRQDPGQGLRLIYYSQIVNDFQKGDIAEGYSVSREKKESFPLTVTSAQKNPTAFYLCASSYSDNRGEETQYFGPGTRLLVL.

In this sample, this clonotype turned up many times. The CDR3 here is CASSLERTGAYEQYF. DNA for the CDR3: TGTGCCAGCAGCTTAGAGCGGACAGGCGCCTACGAGCAGTACTTC. This chain links TRBV7-9 with TRBJ2-7, with 7 bases lining up with TRBD1. The junction had 5 bases not matched to a gene; V was cut back by 1 base and J by 2 bases. This CDR3 has 15 residues. Per the germline V gene, CDR1 is SEHNR and CDR2 is FQNEAQ (reference sequence).

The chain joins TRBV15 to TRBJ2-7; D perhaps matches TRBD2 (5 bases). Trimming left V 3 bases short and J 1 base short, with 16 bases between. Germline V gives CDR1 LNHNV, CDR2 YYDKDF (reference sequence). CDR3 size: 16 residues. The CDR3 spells CATSSVGEGRSYEQYF. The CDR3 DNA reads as TGTGCCACCAGCAGCGTTGGGGAAGGGAGATCCTACGAGCAGTACTTC.

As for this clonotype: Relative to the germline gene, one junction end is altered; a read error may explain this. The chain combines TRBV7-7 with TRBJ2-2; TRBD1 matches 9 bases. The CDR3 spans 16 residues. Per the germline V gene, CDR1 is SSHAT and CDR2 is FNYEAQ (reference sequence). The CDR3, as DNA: TGTGCTAGCAGCTCTTCGGGACAGGGCGGCACCGGGGAGCTGTTTTTT. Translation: CASSSSGQGGTGELFF.

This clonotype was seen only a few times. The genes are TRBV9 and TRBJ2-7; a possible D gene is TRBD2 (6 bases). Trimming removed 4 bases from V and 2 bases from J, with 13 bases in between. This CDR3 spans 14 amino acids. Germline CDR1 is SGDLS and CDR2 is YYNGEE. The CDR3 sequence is CASSPGVATYEQYF. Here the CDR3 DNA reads TGTGCCAGCAGCCCGGGGGTGGCTACCTACGAGCAGTACTTC.

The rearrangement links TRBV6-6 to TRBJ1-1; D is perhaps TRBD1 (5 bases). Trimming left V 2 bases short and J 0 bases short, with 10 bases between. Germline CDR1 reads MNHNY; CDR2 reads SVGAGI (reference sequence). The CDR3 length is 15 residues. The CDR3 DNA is TGTGCCAGCAGTTACCCAGGGCAGATGAACACTGAAGCTTTCTTT. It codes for CASSYPGQMNTEAFF.

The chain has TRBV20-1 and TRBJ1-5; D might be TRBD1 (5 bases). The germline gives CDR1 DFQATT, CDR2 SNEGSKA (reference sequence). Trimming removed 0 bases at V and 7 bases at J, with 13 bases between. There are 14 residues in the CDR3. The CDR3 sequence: CSAREGTGWQPQHF. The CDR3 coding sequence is TGCAGTGCTAGAGAAGGGACGGGCTGGCAGCCCCAGCATTTT.

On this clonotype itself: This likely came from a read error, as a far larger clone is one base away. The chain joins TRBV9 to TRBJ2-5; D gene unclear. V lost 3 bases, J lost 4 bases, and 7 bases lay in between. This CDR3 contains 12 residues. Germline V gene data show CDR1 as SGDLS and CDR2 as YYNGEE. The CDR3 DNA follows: TGTGCCAGCAGCGCCCCATCAGAGACCCAGTACTTC. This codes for CASSAPSETQYF. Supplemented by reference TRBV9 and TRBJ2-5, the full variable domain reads DSGVTQTPKHLITATGQRVTLRCSPRSGDLSVYWYQQSLDQGLQFLIQYYNGEERAKGNILERFSAQQFPDLHSELNLSSLELGDSALYFCASSAPSETQYFGPGTRLLVL.

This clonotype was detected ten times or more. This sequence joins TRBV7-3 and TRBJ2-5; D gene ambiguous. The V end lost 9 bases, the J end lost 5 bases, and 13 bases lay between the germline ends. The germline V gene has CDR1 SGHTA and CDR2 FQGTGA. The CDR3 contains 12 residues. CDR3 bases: TGTGCCAGGGTGATCGGTGAGGAGACCCAGTACTTC. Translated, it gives CARVIGEETQYF.

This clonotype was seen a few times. CDR3 in amino acids: CASSPLGLNEKLFF. In DNA form, the CDR3 reads TGTGCCAGCAGCCCCTTGGGACTTAATGAAAAACTGTTTTTT. The chain uses TRBV7-9 and TRBJ1-4, with TRBD1 as a possible D gene (5 bases). V was pared by 5 bases and J by 4 bases, with 11 bases between. There are 14 residues in the CDR3. Germline loops: CDR1 SEHNR, CDR2 FQNEAQ (reference sequence).

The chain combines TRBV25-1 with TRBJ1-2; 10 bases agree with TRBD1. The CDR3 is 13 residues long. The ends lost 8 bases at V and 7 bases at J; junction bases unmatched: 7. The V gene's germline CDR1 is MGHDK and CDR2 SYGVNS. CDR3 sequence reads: CASVGQGEGGYTF. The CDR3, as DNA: TGTGCCAGCGTTGGACAGGGGGAAGGTGGCTACACCTTC.

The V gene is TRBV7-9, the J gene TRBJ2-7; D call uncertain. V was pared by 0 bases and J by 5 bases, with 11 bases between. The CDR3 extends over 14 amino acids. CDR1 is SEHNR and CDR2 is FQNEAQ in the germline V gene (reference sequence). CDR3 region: CASSLARLSNEQYF. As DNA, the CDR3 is TGTGCCAGCAGCTTAGCGCGTCTATCTAACGAGCAGTACTTC.

CDR3 loop: CAISESGRGTWTGELFF. Here the CDR3 DNA reads TGTGCCATCAGTGAGTCGGGTCGGGGTACTTGGACCGGGGAGCTGTTTTTT. The chain employs TRBV10-3 and TRBJ2-2, with D tentatively TRBD2 (5 bases). The V and J ends lost 0 bases and 5 bases respectively, with 16 bases between them. There are 17 residues in the CDR3. Germline CDR1 reads ENHRY; CDR2 reads SYGVKD.

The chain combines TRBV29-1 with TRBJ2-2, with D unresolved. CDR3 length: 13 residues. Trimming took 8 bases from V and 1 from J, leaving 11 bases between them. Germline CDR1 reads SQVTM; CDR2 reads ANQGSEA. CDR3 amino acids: CSLGSRNTGELFF. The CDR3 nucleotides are TGCAGCTTGGGAAGCAGGAACACCGGGGAGCTGTTTTTT.

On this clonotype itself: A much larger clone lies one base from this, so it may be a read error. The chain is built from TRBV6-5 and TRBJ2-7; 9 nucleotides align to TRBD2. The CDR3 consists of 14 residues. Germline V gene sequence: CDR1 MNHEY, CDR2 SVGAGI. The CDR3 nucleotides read TGTGCCATCAGTTATGGCGGGAGGGCGGTCGAGCAGTACTTC. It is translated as CAISYGGRAVEQYF.

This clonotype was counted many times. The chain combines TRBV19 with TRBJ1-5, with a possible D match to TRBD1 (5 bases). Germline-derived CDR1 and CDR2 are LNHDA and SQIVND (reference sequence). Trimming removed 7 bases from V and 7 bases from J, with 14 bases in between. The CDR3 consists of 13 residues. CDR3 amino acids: CASNPTASQPQHF. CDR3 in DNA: TGTGCCAGTAACCCGACAGCCTCCCAGCCCCAGCATTTT.

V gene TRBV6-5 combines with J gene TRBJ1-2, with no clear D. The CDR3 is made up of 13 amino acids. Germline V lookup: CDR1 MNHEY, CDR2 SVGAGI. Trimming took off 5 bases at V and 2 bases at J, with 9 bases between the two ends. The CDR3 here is CASSNGMNYGYTF. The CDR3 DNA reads TGTGCCAGCAGTAACGGGATGAACTATGGCTACACCTTC.

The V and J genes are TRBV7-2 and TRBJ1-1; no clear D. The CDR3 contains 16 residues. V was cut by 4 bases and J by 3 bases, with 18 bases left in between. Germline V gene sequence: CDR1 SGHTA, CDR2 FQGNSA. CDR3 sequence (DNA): TGTGCCAGCAGCTCCCCGTTCAAGCTAGGGTACACTGAAGCTTTCTTT. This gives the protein CASSSPFKLGYTEAFF. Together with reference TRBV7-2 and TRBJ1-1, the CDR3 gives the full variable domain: GAGVSQSPSNKVTEKGKDVELRCDPISGHTALYWYRQSLGQGLEFLIYFQGNSAPDKSGLPSDRFSAERTGGSVSTLTIQRTQQEDSAVYLCASSSPFKLGYTEAFFGQGTRLTVV.

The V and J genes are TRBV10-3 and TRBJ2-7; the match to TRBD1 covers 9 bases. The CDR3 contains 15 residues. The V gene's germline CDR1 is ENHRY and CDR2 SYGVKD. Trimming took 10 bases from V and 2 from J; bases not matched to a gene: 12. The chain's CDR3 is CASILVGTGTYEQYF. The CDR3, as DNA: TGTGCCAGCATTCTAGTAGGGACAGGGACCTACGAGCAGTACTTC.

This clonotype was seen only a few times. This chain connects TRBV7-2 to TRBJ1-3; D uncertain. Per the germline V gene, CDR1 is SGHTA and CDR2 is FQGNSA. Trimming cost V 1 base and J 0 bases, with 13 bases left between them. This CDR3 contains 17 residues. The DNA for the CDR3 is TGTGCCAGCAGCTTAGGTTGGACGGCGCGCTCTGGAAACACCATATATTTT. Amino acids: CASSLGWTARSGNTIYF.

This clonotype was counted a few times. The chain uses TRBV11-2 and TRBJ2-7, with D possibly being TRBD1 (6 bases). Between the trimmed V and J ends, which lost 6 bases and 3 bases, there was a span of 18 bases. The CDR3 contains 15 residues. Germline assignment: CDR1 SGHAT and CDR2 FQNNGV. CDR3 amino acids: CASSSLQGRYYEQYF. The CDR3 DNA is TGTGCCAGCAGTTCACTCCAGGGGCGTTACTACGAGCAGTACTTC. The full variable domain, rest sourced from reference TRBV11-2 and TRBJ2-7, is EAGVAQSPRYKIIEKRQSVAFWCNPISGHATLYWYQQILGQGPKLLIQFQNNGVVDDSQLPKDRFSAERLKGVDSTLKIQPAKLEDSAVYLCASSSLQGRYYEQYFGPGTRLTVT.

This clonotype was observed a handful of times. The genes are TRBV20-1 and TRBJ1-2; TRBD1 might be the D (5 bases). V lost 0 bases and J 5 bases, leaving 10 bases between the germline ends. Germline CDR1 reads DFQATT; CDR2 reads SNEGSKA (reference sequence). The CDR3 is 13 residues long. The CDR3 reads CSARETDRYGYTF. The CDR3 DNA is TGCAGTGCTAGAGAAACCGACAGATATGGCTACACCTTC.

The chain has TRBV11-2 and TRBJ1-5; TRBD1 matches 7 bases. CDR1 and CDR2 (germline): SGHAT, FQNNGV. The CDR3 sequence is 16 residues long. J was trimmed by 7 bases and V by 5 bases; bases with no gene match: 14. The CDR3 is CASSRDRVYPIQPQHF. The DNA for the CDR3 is TGTGCCAGCAGCCGCGACAGGGTTTACCCTATACAGCCCCAGCATTTT.

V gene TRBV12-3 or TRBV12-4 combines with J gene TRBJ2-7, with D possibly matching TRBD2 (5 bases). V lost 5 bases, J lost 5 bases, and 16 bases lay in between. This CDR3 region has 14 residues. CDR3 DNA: TGTGCCAGCAGTGCACTAGGGCGGCTAAACGAGCAGTACTTC. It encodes CASSALGRLNEQYF.

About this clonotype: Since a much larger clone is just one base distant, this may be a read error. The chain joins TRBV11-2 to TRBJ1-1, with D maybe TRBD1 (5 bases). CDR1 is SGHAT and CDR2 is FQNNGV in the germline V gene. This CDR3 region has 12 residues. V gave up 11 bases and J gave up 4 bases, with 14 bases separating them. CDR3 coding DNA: TGTGCCTCCGGAGGGGTGGCCACTGAAGCTTTCTTT. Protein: CASGGVATEAFF. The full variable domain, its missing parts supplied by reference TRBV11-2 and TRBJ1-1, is EAGVAQSPRYKIIEKRQSVAFWCNPISGHATLYWYQQILGQGPKLLIQFQNNGVVDDSQLPKDRFSAERLKGVDSTLKIQPAKLEDSAVYLCASGGVATEAFFGQGTRLTVV.

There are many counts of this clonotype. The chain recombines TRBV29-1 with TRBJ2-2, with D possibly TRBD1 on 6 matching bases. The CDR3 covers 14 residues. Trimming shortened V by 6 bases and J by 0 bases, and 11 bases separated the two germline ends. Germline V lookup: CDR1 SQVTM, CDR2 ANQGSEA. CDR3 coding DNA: TGCAGCGTGGGGACAAGGACGAACACCGGGGAGCTGTTTTTT. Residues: CSVGTRTNTGELFF.

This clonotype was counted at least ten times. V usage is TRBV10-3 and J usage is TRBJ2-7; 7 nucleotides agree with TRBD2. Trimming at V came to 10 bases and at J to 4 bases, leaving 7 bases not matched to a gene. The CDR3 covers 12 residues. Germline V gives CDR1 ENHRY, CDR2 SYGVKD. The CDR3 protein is CATLADTYEQYF. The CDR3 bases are TGTGCCACCCTAGCGGATACGTACGAGCAGTACTTC.

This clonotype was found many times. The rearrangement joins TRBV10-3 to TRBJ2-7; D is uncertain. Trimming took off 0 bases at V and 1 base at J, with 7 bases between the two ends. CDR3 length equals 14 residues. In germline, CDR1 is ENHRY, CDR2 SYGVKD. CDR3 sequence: CAISESLGSYEQYF. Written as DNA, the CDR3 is TGTGCCATCAGTGAGTCGTTAGGTTCCTACGAGCAGTACTTC.